The clone carrying this T cell receptor beta chain came up once. Its antigen is not known. These data are taken from a study of monozygotic twins with cystic fibrosis. Study-level information: Libraries were built from approximately 3 micrograms of fragmented DNA using roughly 14 PCR cycles.

Study outcomes and limitations: The repertoire was suggested to be naive-dominated, clonality median approximately 0.009. Monozygotic CF twin pairs shared significantly more nucleotide-identical clonotypes than unrelated CF individuals did. V usage most resembled the co-twin in 13 of 16 pairs.

CDR1 is MDHEN and CDR2 is SYDVKM in the germline V gene. Deletions cut 3 bases from V and 5 bases from J, with 31 bases between. The CDR3 is made up of 20 amino acids. Method: immunoSEQ multiplex PCR; TCRdb's copy keeps in-frame clones and lacks some. The table lists 20,000 to 25,000 clones, 95% to 98% of them singletons. The rearrangement joins TRBV28 to TRBJ1-1, with D perhaps matching TRBD1 (5 bases). The sequenced material came from blood. The sequence was obtained from a girl aged 10 to 17 with cystic fibrosis. CDR3 sequence reads: CASSFFTRMAAQGVLTEAFF. The CDR3 nucleotides read TGTGCCAGCAGTTTCTTCACTAGGATGGCCGCCCAGGGTGTGTTGACTGAAGCTTTCTTT.